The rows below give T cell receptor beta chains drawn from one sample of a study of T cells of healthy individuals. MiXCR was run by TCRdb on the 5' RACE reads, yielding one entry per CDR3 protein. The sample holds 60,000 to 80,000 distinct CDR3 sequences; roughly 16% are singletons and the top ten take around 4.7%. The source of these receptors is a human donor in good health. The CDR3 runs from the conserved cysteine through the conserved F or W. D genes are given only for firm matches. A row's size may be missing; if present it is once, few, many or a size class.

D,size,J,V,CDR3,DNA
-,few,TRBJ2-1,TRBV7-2,CASSSYPTRDEQFF,TGTGCCAGCAGCTCCTACCCGACCAGGGATGAGCAGTTCTTC
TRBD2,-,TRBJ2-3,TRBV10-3,CAGGTSGSDGDTQYF,TGTGCCGGCGGGACTAGCGGGAGTGATGGAGATACGCAGTATTTT
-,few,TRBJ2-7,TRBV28,CASTTQYEQYF,TGTGCCAGCACTACCCAATACGAGCAGTACTTC
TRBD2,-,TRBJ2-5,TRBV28,CASSLTSGGARETQYF,TGTGCCAGCAGTCTGACTAGCGGGGGGGCCCGAGAGACCCAGTACTTC
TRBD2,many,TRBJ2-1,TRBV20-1,CSASTSGIGNEQFF,TGCAGTGCGTCGACTAGCGGGATTGGCAATGAGCAGTTCTTC
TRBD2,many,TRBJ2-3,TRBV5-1,CASSLVGGGYTDTQYF,TGCGCCAGCAGCTTGGTCGGCGGGGGTTACACAGATACGCAGTATTTT
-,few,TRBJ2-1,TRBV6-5,CASSYSIAEGYNEQFF,TGTGCCAGCAGTTACTCGATCGCGGAGGGCTACAATGAGCAGTTCTTC
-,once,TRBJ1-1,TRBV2,CASSVAGRVAEAFF,TGTGCCAGCAGTGTAGCGGGCCGGGTCGCTGAAGCTTTCTTT
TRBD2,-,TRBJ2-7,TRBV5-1,CASSWGLESYNEQYF,TGCGCCAGCAGCTGGGGACTAGAGAGCTACAACGAGCAGTACTTC
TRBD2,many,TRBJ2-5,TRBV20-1,CSASIVRAGEGQETQYF,TGCAGTGCTTCTATTGTTCGAGCGGGAGAAGGGCAAGAGACCCAGTACTTC
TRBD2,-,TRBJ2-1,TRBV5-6,CASMLSGSLYEQFF,TGTGCCAGCATGTTAAGCGGGAGTCTATATGAGCAGTTCTTC
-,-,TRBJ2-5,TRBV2,CASSPGSRTSQETQYF,TGTGCCAGCAGCCCAGGGTCCAGGACCAGCCAAGAGACCCAGTACTTC
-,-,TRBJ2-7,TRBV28,CASSGAGTLVDYEQYF,TGTGCCAGCAGTGGCGCCGGGACACTAGTGGACTACGAGCAGTACTTC
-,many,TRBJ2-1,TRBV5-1,CASRSLWDEQFF,TGCGCCAGCAGGTCTCTTTGGGATGAGCAGTTCTTC
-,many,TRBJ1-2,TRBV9,CASSVVGSGYTF,TGTGCCAGCAGCGTAGTGGGGTCTGGCTACACCTTC
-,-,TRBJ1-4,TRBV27,CASSPAFNEKLFF,TGTGCCAGCTCCCCAGCTTTTAATGAAAAACTGTTTTTT